This section outlines one TCR beta chain sequence together with its context. The antigen is undetermined. Per the original data handling: Filtering differed, since immunoSEQ gave only junction sequences and no quality scores. Generated by immunoSEQ multiplex PCR, the TCRdb table keeps only in-frame clones and is missing some. V and J calls and clone size are as listed in that table; D and trimming were resolved from the DNA. The sample holds about 990,000 clones, around 78% seen once. This CDR3 is built from 10 residues. The source of the sample is a study of shared clonotypes between healthy human individuals. General observations from the study: Naive subsets tended to show greater estimated richness than memory subsets. Generation of non-shared clonotypes was less probable than generation of clonotypes shared by all four donors.

The receptor's source is a man aged 18-30 years in good health. Some clones in this sample may be carry-over from other donors' samples. This chain joins TRBV21-1 and TRBJ1-6. TRBV21-1 is reported as a pseudogene. The sequenced material came from memory CD4+ T cells from PBMCs. Subset in this sample: CD45RA-negative fraction. CDR3 nucleotide sequence: TGTGCCCTGGATAATTCACCCCTCCACTTT. Encoded protein: CALDNSPLHF.